What follows are 21 T cell receptor beta chains derived from one specimen sequenced in a study of blood T cell repertoires in COVID-19. Produced via immunoSEQ multiplex PCR; TCRdb's table is partial and in-frame only. Of about 58,000 clones listed, 90% are singletons. Specimen: peripheral blood. The receptors derive from a man aged 55 to 70 with active COVID-19.

This clone was seen a single time. The chain recombines TRBV5-5 with TRBJ1-3; 10 bases match TRBD1. V lost 4 bases, J lost 8 bases, and 3 bases stayed unmatched. Germline values: CDR1 SGHKS, CDR2 YYEKEE (reference sequence). The CDR3 is made up of 13 amino acids. The CDR3 reads CASSRQGAHTIYF. As DNA, the CDR3 is TGTGCCAGCAGCCGACAGGGGGCACACACCATATATTTT. The full variable domain, in which reference TRBV5-5 and TRBJ1-3 provide the parts outside the CDR3, is DAGVTQSPTHLIKTRGQQVTLRCSPISGHKSVSWYQQVLGQGPQFIFQYYEKEERGRGNFPDRFSARQFPNYSSELNVNALLLGDSALYLCASSRQGAHTIYFGEGSWLTVV.

The J gene is TRBJ2-2, the V gene TRBV6-1, with TRBD1 matching 9 bases. This CDR3 is built from 16 residues. CDR1 MNHNS and CDR2 SASEGT come from the germline V gene. Trimming took 2 bases from V and 7 from J; bases not matched to a gene: 8. This CDR3 is CASSEPGQGVLGELFF. CDR3 DNA: TGTGCCAGCAGTGAACCGGGACAGGGTGTACTCGGGGAGCTGTTTTTT.

This clone is categorized as medium-sized. One end of the junction fails to match germline, which may point to a read error. The chain combines TRBV7-3 with TRBJ2-2; 10 nucleotides match TRBD1. The germline CDR1 and CDR2 sequences are SGHTA and FQGTGA. CDR3 length: 14 residues. The DNA for the CDR3 is TGCACATTTGGGACAGGGGAAGTGTCCGGGGAGCTGTTTTTT. It codes for CTFGTGEVSGELFF.

The chain links TRBV28 to TRBJ2-3; 9 bases are shared with TRBD1. The ends lost 4 bases at V and 5 bases at J; junction bases unmatched: 7. Germline loops: CDR1 MDHEN, CDR2 SYDVKM. The CDR3 extends over 15 amino acids. The DNA of the CDR3 is TGTGCCAGCAGTTCCGGAGGACAGGGGAAAGATACGCAGTATTTT. This sequence encodes CASSSGGQGKDTQYF.

V usage is TRBV11-2 and J usage is TRBJ2-1; 7 bases line up with TRBD2. The CDR3 extends over 17 amino acids. Germline assignment: CDR1 SGHAT and CDR2 FQNNGV. V lost 1 base and J lost 9; bases outside the gene matches: 15. CDR3 bases: TGTGCCAGCAGCTTAGCTTCTGTGACTAGCCGCCCCCGTGAGCAGTTCTTC. As protein: CASSLASVTSRPREQFF. Full variable domain (remainder filled in from reference TRBV11-2 and TRBJ2-1): EAGVAQSPRYKIIEKRQSVAFWCNPISGHATLYWYQQILGQGPKLLIQFQNNGVVDDSQLPKDRFSAERLKGVDSTLKIQPAKLEDSAVYLCASSLASVTSRPREQFFGPGTRLTVL.

The rearrangement links TRBV30 to TRBJ1-5; maybe TRBD1 (6 bases). There are 14 residues in the CDR3. V lost 2 bases, J lost 5 bases, and 13 bases lay in between. Germline CDR1 reads GTSNPN; CDR2 reads SVGIG (reference sequence). The CDR3 region is CAWSPTGSHQPQHF. Written as DNA, the CDR3 is TGTGCCTGGAGTCCTACAGGGTCCCATCAGCCCCAGCATTTT.

The chain is built from TRBV6-5 and TRBJ1-1, with no clear D. The CDR3 runs to 13 residues. CDR1 is MNHEY and CDR2 is SVGAGI in the germline V gene. Trimming removed 4 bases from V and 6 bases from J, with 12 bases in between. The chain's CDR3 is CASSWRTPPEAFF. CDR3 nucleotide sequence: TGTGCCAGCAGTTGGAGGACTCCTCCTGAAGCTTTCTTT.

The rearrangement joins TRBV5-1 to TRBJ2-7; 9 bases map to TRBD2. The CDR3 spans 15 residues. The trim removed 0 bases at V and 3 bases at J, leaving 4 bases unmatched. Looked up from germline, CDR1 is SGHRS and CDR2 is YFSETQ. CDR3 bases: TGCGCCAGCAGCTTGGAAGGCGGGAGGGACTACGAGCAGTACTTC. Encoded protein: CASSLEGGRDYEQYF.

This rearrangement joins TRBV10-1 to TRBJ2-7; tentatively, D is TRBD2 (5 bases). Germline V gives CDR1 WNHNN, CDR2 SYGVQD (reference sequence). The CDR3 has 13 amino acids. Trimming took 6 bases from V and 1 from J, leaving 10 bases between them. The CDR3 sequence is CASSAGGSYEQYF. The CDR3 bases are TGCGCCAGCAGCGCCGGAGGTTCCTACGAGCAGTACTTC.

The chain combines TRBV28 with TRBJ2-5; perhaps TRBD2 as D (6 bases). The ends were cut back, 6 bases at V and 5 bases at J, with 19 bases in the middle. This CDR3 has 15 amino acids. Germline lookup yields CDR1 MDHEN and CDR2 SYDVKM. The CDR3 coding sequence is TGTGCCAGCAGAAAGGGGCGGGGAGTCATGGAGACCCAGTACTTC. This translates into CASRKGRGVMETQYF.

This chain joins TRBV19 and TRBJ2-5; 8 nucleotides line up with TRBD1. The germline V gene has CDR1 LNHDA and CDR2 SQIVND (reference sequence). Trimming took 6 bases from V and 5 from J; bases not matched to a gene: 8. The CDR3 totals 14 residues. The CDR3 coding sequence is TGTGCCAGTAGCACAGGGGGAACGGGGGAGACCCAGTACTTC. Residues: CASSTGGTGETQYF.

On this clone: Compared with germline, one end of the junction differs, possibly owing to a read error. The chain recombines TRBV19 with TRBJ2-1; tentative D call: TRBD1 (6 bases). The CDR3 is 15 residues long. Germline V gene data show CDR1 as LNHDA and CDR2 as SQIVND (reference sequence). DNA of the CDR3: TGTACCAGTAGTATTGGGGGCAGGCTCGGGAATGAGCAGTTCTTC. As protein: CTSSIGGRLGNEQFF.

The chain uses TRBV28 and TRBJ2-7, with 8 bases matching TRBD1. This CDR3 region has 16 residues. Germline-derived CDR1 and CDR2 are MDHEN and SYDVKM. Germline trimming cut 5 bases from V and 3 bases from J; bases unmatched to any gene: 12. DNA for the CDR3: TGTGCCAGCAGTCCCCGCCCCGGGACAGGCCACTACGAGCAGTACTTC. Translation: CASSPRPGTGHYEQYF.

The chain employs TRBV7-3 and TRBJ2-1; a possible D gene is TRBD2 (5 bases). The V end was cut by 5 bases, the J end by 2 bases, with 7 bases between. Germline V gene lookup returns CDR1 SGHTA and CDR2 FQGTGA. This CDR3 has 13 residues. The CDR3 region has the DNA TGTGCCAGCAGCCTGGGAGCCTACAATGAGCAGTTCTTC. The encoded protein is CASSLGAYNEQFF.

CDR3 nucleotides: TGCGCCAGCAGCTTGGATGGTAGCTCCTCCTACAATGAGCAGTTCTTC. It yields the protein CASSLDGSSSYNEQFF. V usage is TRBV5-1 and J usage is TRBJ2-1; D call uncertain. The ends were cut back, 0 bases at V and 0 bases at J, with 10 bases in the middle. This CDR3 has 16 residues. CDR1 is SGHRS, CDR2 YFSETQ, per germline.

The chain has TRBV29-1 and TRBJ2-2, with D possibly being TRBD1 (8 bases). Trimming stripped 7 bases from V and 5 bases from J, with 32 bases between. Germline CDR1 SQVTM, CDR2 ANQGSEA. The CDR3 runs to 19 residues. The CDR3 region has the DNA TGCAGCGCCGGGGGCCCCTGGGTTAACAGGGGGGGATCGACCGGGGAGCTGTTTTTT. Its protein product is CSAGGPWVNRGGSTGELFF.

V gene TRBV11-3 combines with J gene TRBJ1-2; weak D call: TRBD1 (6 bases). Germline V gene lookup returns CDR1 SGHNT and CDR2 YENEEA. The V end was cut by 1 base, the J end by 5 bases, with 20 bases between. This CDR3 is 17 amino acids long. For the CDR3, the DNA is TGTGCCAGCAGCTTAGGGGGAATTGGACAGACTTTTTATGGCTACACCTTC. Translating it yields CASSLGGIGQTFYGYTF.

This clone was recorded once. The chain employs TRBV3-1 (or the pseudogene TRBV3-2) and TRBJ1-5; D gene ambiguous. V was cut by 5 bases and J by 4 bases, with 6 bases left in between. In germline, CDR1 is LGHDT, CDR2 YNNKEL (reference sequence). The CDR3 covers 12 residues. The CDR3 DNA reads as TGTGCCAGCAGCTCAGTTAATCAGCCCCAGCATTTT. It yields the protein CASSSVNQPQHF.

This chain joins TRBV9 and TRBJ2-5, with no clear D. V shed 5 bases and J shed 5 bases, with 13 bases lying between them. CDR3 length: 13 residues. Germline values: CDR1 SGDLS, CDR2 YYNGEE. The CDR3 here is CASSSSPQETQYF. The CDR3 DNA is TGTGCCAGCAGTTCCTCTCCCCAGGAGACCCAGTACTTC.

This clone was found once. The chain combines TRBV5-4 with TRBJ1-1; D gene uncertain. The CDR3 covers 15 residues. Germline CDR1 is SGHNT and CDR2 is YYREEE (reference sequence). Trimming stripped 0 bases from V and 0 bases from J, with 9 bases between. The CDR3 DNA is TGTGCCAGCAGCTTGGAACAGACGGTGAACACTGAAGCTTTCTTT. This codes for CASSLEQTVNTEAFF.

A note on this clone: At one of its ends the junction is not consistent with the germline gene, which may arise from a read error. The V gene is TRBV7-9, the J gene TRBJ1-3, with D possibly matching TRBD1 (6 bases). Germline V gene lookup returns CDR1 SEHNR and CDR2 FQNEAQ (reference sequence). CDR3 size: 18 residues. CDR3 nucleotides: TGTGCCAACAGCCCTCGCAGGGGCGAAGGGGAAAGGGGAAACACCATATATTTT. The encoded protein is CANSPRRGEGERGNTIYF.